These T cell receptor beta chains were read from a single sample in a study of T cells in Graves' hyperthyroidism and ophthalmopathy. TCRdb fed the multiplex PCR reads into MiXCR, producing one record per CDR3 protein. This sample has under 550,000 distinct CDR3 sequences; approximately 14% occur once, and the top ten carry less than 6.5%. Specimen: blood. These TCRs come from a woman between 18 and 30 years old with Graves' hyperthyroidism. CDR3s include the opening cysteine and the closing phenylalanine or tryptophan. A D gene is named only where the DNA matches it firmly. Some rows have no size entry. The others give once, few or many, or a class for an expanded clone.

D: -; V: TRBV9; J: TRBJ2-3; size: -; CDR3: CASKETSTDTQYF; DNA: TGTGCCAGCAAGGAAACTAGCACAGATACGCAGTATTTT
D: -; V: TRBV5-6; J: TRBJ2-5; size: -; CDR3: CASSLGQWIRDVQYF; DNA: TGTGCCAGCAGCTTGGGTCAGTGGATAAGAGATGTCCAGTACTTC
D: -; V: TRBV7-9; J: TRBJ1-2; size: many; CDR3: CASSLMAREDGYTF; DNA: TGTGCCAGCAGCTTAATGGCCAGGGAGGATGGCTACACCTTC
D: -; V: TRBV2; J: TRBJ2-7; size: many; CDR3: CASSPLYLYEQYF; DNA: TGTGCCAGCAGCCCCTTATACCTCTACGAGCAGTACTTC
D: -; V: TRBV3-1; J: TRBJ1-2; size: few; CDR3: CASSGARFYGYTF; DNA: TGTGCCAGCAGCGGGGCGCGGTTCTATGGCTACACCTTC
D: TRBD2; V: TRBV10-1; J: TRBJ2-1; size: few; CDR3: CASSDVAGGHNEQFF; DNA: TGCGCCAGCAGTGATGTAGCGGGAGGGCACAATGAGCAGTTCTTC
D: -; V: TRBV4-3; J: TRBJ1-2; size: many; CDR3: CASSQDYQNNYGYTF; DNA: TGCGCCAGCAGCCAAGATTACCAGAATAACTATGGCTACACCTTC
D: TRBD2; V: TRBV11-2; J: TRBJ2-7; size: -; CDR3: CASSLERLAGGSAPYEQYF; DNA: TGTGCCAGCAGCCTCGAGAGACTAGCGGGAGGGTCTGCACCATACGAGCAGTACTTC
D: TRBD1; V: TRBV28; J: TRBJ1-2; size: many; CDR3: CASSRDSPLNYGYTF; DNA: TGTGCCAGCAGTCGGGACAGTCCGCTCAACTATGGCTACACCTTC
D: TRBD1; V: TRBV7-9; J: TRBJ1-5; size: -; CDR3: CASSLGDRGRGQPQHF; DNA: TGTGCCAGCAGCTTAGGGGACAGGGGACGAGGTCAGCCCCAGCATTTT
D: -; V: TRBV7-9; J: TRBJ1-2; size: -; CDR3: CATLNYGYTF; DNA: TGTGCCACCCTCAACTATGGCTACACCTTC
D: -; V: TRBV28; J: TRBJ1-1; size: many; CDR3: CASSLVSPNTEAFF; DNA: TGTGCCAGCAGTTTAGTTTCACCAAACACTGAAGCTTTCTTT
D: -; V: TRBV4-1; J: TRBJ2-7; size: -; CDR3: CASSQEHRDPYEQYF; DNA: TGCGCCAGCAGCCAAGAACACAGGGACCCCTACGAGCAGTACTTC
D: -; V: TRBV6-1; J: TRBJ1-1; size: few; CDR3: CASHLFTQRNTEAFF; DNA: TGTGCCAGCCATCTTTTCACCCAGAGGAACACTGAAGCTTTCTTT
D: -; V: TRBV5-1; J: TRBJ2-2; size: -; CDR3: CASSLRPANTGELFF; DNA: TGCGCCAGCAGCTTGCGGCCAGCGAACACCGGGGAGCTGTTTTTT
D: -; V: TRBV6-1; J: TRBJ2-2; size: -; CDR3: CASSELGGRANTGELFF; DNA: TGTGCCAGCAGTGAACTCGGTGGCAGGGCGAACACCGGGGAGCTGTTTTTT
D: -; V: TRBV2; J: TRBJ1-5; size: many; CDR3: CASRFDNSNQPQHF; DNA: TGTGCCAGCAGATTTGACAATAGCAATCAGCCCCAGCATTTT
D: -; V: TRBV30; J: TRBJ2-7; size: many; CDR3: CAWRAKWGNEQYF; DNA: TGTGCCTGGAGAGCAAAATGGGGGAACGAGCAGTACTTC
D: TRBD1; V: TRBV12-3/TRBV12-4; J: TRBJ2-1; size: many; CDR3: CASSRTGSYYNEQFF; DNA: TGTGCCAGCAGTCGGACAGGATCCTACTACAATGAGCAGTTCTTC
D: -; V: TRBV4-2; J: TRBJ1-2; size: few; CDR3: CASSQVGIDGRGGYTF; DNA: TGTGCCAGCAGCCAAGTGGGAATAGACGGCAGGGGTGGCTACACCTTC
D: TRBD1; V: TRBV28; J: TRBJ1-5; size: many; CDR3: CASKGGYGNQPQHF; DNA: TGTGCCAGCAAAGGGGGCTACGGCAATCAGCCCCAGCATTTT
D: -; V: TRBV6-2/TRBV6-3; J: TRBJ2-7; size: -; CDR3: CASSYSFSGVGEQYF; DNA: TGTGCCAGCAGTTACTCCTTTTCGGGGGTTGGAGAGCAGTACTTC
D: -; V: TRBV12-3/TRBV12-4; J: TRBJ2-7; size: few; CDR3: CASSPDSSYYEQYF; DNA: TGTGCCAGCAGCCCTGACAGCTCCTACTACGAGCAGTACTTC
D: -; V: TRBV7-6; J: TRBJ2-2; size: -; CDR3: CASSLEVRASVNTGELFF; DNA: TGTGCCAGCAGCTTAGAAGTTCGGGCTAGCGTAAACACCGGGGAGCTGTTTTTT
D: -; V: TRBV28; J: TRBJ2-5; size: -; CDR3: CASSIEAGNLETQYF; DNA: TGTGCCAGCAGTATCGAGGCAGGGAATCTCGAGACCCAGTACTTC
D: -; V: TRBV29-1; J: TRBJ1-2; size: -; CDR3: CSVEEYTNGYTF; DNA: TGCAGCGTTGAAGAGTATACAAATGGCTACACCTTC
D: TRBD1; V: TRBV25-1; J: TRBJ1-1; size: few; CDR3: CASSEWGQGSEAFF; DNA: TGTGCCAGCAGTGAATGGGGACAGGGGTCTGAAGCTTTCTTT
D: -; V: TRBV6-1; J: TRBJ1-1; size: many; CDR3: CASSEYRVNTEAFF; DNA: TGTGCCAGCAGTGAATACAGGGTGAACACTGAAGCTTTCTTT
D: -; V: TRBV30; J: TRBJ2-7; size: many; CDR3: CAWSGRVDYEQYF; DNA: TGTGCCTGGTCGGGACGGGTTGACTACGAGCAGTACTTC
D: -; V: TRBV27; J: TRBJ1-6; size: many; CDR3: CASRTADNSPLHF; DNA: TGTGCCAGCCGGACTGCCGATAATTCACCCCTCCACTTT
D: -; V: TRBV6-2/TRBV6-3; J: TRBJ2-1; size: many; CDR3: CASSYSIRLDNEQFF; DNA: TGTGCCAGCAGTTACTCGATTCGGCTAGACAATGAGCAGTTCTTC
D: TRBD1; V: TRBV5-1; J: TRBJ2-5; size: many; CDR3: CASSLGTGALQETQYF; DNA: TGCGCCAGCAGCTTGGGGACAGGGGCGCTACAAGAGACCCAGTACTTC
D: -; V: TRBV6-2/TRBV6-3; J: TRBJ1-2; size: -; CDR3: CASTDAGVGYGYTF; DNA: TGTGCCAGCACAGACGCTGGGGTCGGCTATGGCTACACCTTC
D: TRBD1; V: TRBV4-1; J: TRBJ2-7; size: few; CDR3: CASSPGQLDYEQYF; DNA: TGCGCCAGCAGCCCGGGACAGTTGGATTACGAGCAGTACTTC
D: -; V: TRBV2; J: TRBJ1-2; size: many; CDR3: CASSEEGVGGYGYTF; DNA: TGTGCCAGCAGTGAAGAAGGGGTAGGTGGCTATGGCTACACCTTC
D: -; V: TRBV4-2; J: TRBJ2-2; size: many; CDR3: CASSQTPREHTGELFF; DNA: TGTGCCAGCAGCCAAACTCCCAGGGAACACACCGGGGAGCTGTTTTTT
D: TRBD2; V: TRBV7-2; J: TRBJ2-2; size: many; CDR3: CASSLEGLAGAHTGELFF; DNA: TGTGCCAGCAGCTTAGAGGGACTAGCGGGAGCTCACACCGGGGAGCTGTTTTTT
D: -; V: TRBV12-3/TRBV12-4; J: TRBJ1-1; size: many; CDR3: CASSLMVQGGTEAFF; DNA: TGTGCCAGCAGTCTTATGGTCCAGGGTGGGACTGAAGCTTTCTTT
D: -; V: TRBV20-1; J: TRBJ1-1; size: many; CDR3: CSARVEGRNTEAFF; DNA: TGCAGTGCTAGAGTCGAGGGTAGGAACACTGAAGCTTTCTTT
D: -; V: TRBV2; J: TRBJ2-6; size: -; CDR3: CARGPGANVLTF; DNA: TGTGCCAGAGGGCCTGGGGCCAACGTCCTGACTTTC
D: -; V: TRBV4-3; J: TRBJ2-7; size: few; CDR3: CASSQDGSWLYEQYF; DNA: TGCGCCAGCAGCCAAGATGGTAGTTGGTTGTACGAGCAGTACTTC
D: TRBD2; V: TRBV6-2/TRBV6-3; J: TRBJ2-1; size: -; CDR3: CASSPLAPRRDNEQFF; DNA: TGTGCCAGCAGCCCACTAGCGCCAAGGAGAGACAATGAGCAGTTCTTC
D: -; V: TRBV18; J: TRBJ1-1; size: many; CDR3: CASSEGTTNTEAFF; DNA: TGTGCCAGCTCAGAGGGGACAACGAACACTGAAGCTTTCTTT
D: TRBD1; V: TRBV11-2; J: TRBJ1-2; size: -; CDR3: CASKGLQGEWYGYTF; DNA: TGTGCCAGTAAGGGCCTCCAGGGGGAGTGGTATGGCTACACCTTC
D: TRBD2; V: TRBV6-2/TRBV6-3; J: TRBJ2-1; size: -; CDR3: CASSYGLEGGNEQFF; DNA: TGTGCCAGCAGTTACGGACTAGAGGGTGGTAATGAGCAGTTCTTC
D: -; V: TRBV20-1; J: TRBJ2-3; size: many; CDR3: CSARVASRYTDTQYF; DNA: TGCAGTGCTAGAGTGGCTAGCAGATACACAGATACGCAGTATTTT
D: -; V: TRBV20-1; J: TRBJ2-7; size: -; CDR3: CSATDNYEQYF; DNA: TGCAGTGCTACCGACAACTACGAGCAGTACTTC
D: TRBD2; V: TRBV20-1; J: TRBJ2-7; size: -; CDR3: CSGAGGIYEQYF; DNA: TGCAGCGGAGCGGGAGGGATCTACGAGCAGTACTTC
D: -; V: TRBV28; J: TRBJ1-5; size: many; CDR3: CASSFSRGGRPSNQPQHF; DNA: TGTGCCAGCAGTTTTTCGCGAGGGGGGAGGCCTAGCAATCAGCCCCAGCATTTT
D: -; V: TRBV12-3/TRBV12-4; J: TRBJ2-2; size: few; CDR3: CASSFGHPGELFF; DNA: TGTGCCAGCAGTTTCGGGCATCCCGGGGAGCTGTTTTTT